This T cell receptor (beta chain) comes out of a study of blood T cells in healthy people across ages. A second PCR of about 7 to 12 cycles used a sample-barcoded 5' primer and a J-beta primer mix. TCRdb re-called the 5' RACE reads through MiXCR, storing one row per CDR3 protein. The profile shows more than 900,000 distinct CDR3 sequences, roughly 24% of them singletons. This clonotype has just a few counts. As yet, its antigen is unknown. The CDR3 totals 15 residues. The ends were cut back, 2 bases at V and 5 bases at J, with 16 bases in the middle. Overall study results and limits: Diversity was higher, and naive CD4+ cells more numerous, in long-lived donors than in aged donors.

Each sample yielded at least 5 micrograms of PBMC total RNA. Another study also made use of these data, one on T cells of mothers and their children. As that study records: Each mother gave over 9.5 million TCR beta CDR3 reads; each child, approximately 3.3 million.

Sequenced sample: blood. The rearrangement links TRBV23-1 to TRBJ2-7; D unresolved. TRBV23-1 falls under the ORF class, with uncertain function. This TCR was sampled from a girl aged 2 to 10 in good health. The chain's CDR3 is CASSQRSRAPDEQYF. The CDR3 DNA reads TGCGCCAGCAGTCAAAGGTCCCGGGCCCCTGACGAGCAGTACTTC.